This T cell receptor (beta chain) comes out of a study of blood T cell repertoires in COVID-19. The CDR3 length is 15 residues. The V and J ends lost 2 bases and 8 bases, in that order; junction bases with no gene match: 8. CDR1 is WSHSY, CDR2 SAAADI, per germline. Profiling relied on immunoSEQ multiplex PCR, and the TCRdb table lists in-frame clones only, not all of them. The sample lists 150,000 to 200,000 clones, about four fifths occurring once. The study counted Cohort 3 donors as recovered given two negative PCRs, clearance, or symptom resolution. The material sequenced was PBMCs or T cells enriched from blood (not recorded which). The V call is TRBV10-2, the J call TRBJ1-1; 10 bases are a match to TRBD1. This TCR derives from a woman aged 60-70 years who had recovered from COVID-19. In nucleotides, the CDR3 is TGCGCCAGCAGTGAGCCGGACAGGGGGGACCCAGAAGCTTTCTTT. Translation gives CASSEPDRGDPEAFF.